This entry lists 23 T cell receptor beta chains sequenced from one sample in a study of graft-versus-host responses after intestinal transplantation. Generated by immunoSEQ multiplex PCR, the TCRdb table keeps only in-frame clones and is missing some. The data show around 96,000 clones, with 90% seen just once and about 16% held by the top ten. The source was PBMCs, collected 450 to 480 days after intestinal transplant. Receptor source: a human patient who received an intestinal transplant, so some T cells may come from the graft donor.

The chain combines TRBV6-6 with TRBJ2-5; 8 bases are shared with TRBD1. Trimming took 4 bases from V and 5 from J; bases not matched to a gene: 6. Germline V gene sequence: CDR1 MNHNY, CDR2 SVGAGI (reference sequence). CDR3 length: 14 residues. This CDR3 reads CASSLTGGWETQYF. DNA of the CDR3: TGTGCCAGCAGTTTAACAGGGGGTTGGGAGACCCAGTACTTC.

The J gene is TRBJ2-1, the V gene TRBV18, with no clear D. Germline CDR1 and CDR2: KGHSH and LQKENI. Between the trimmed V and J ends, which lost 2 bases and 2 bases, there was a span of 22 bases. The CDR3 spans 19 residues. The CDR3 reads CASSPEVGPNTKPYNEQFF. CDR3 sequence (DNA): TGTGCCAGCTCACCAGAAGTAGGTCCAAACACAAAACCCTACAATGAGCAGTTCTTC. Full variable domain (rest looked up from reference TRBV18 and TRBJ2-1): NAGVMQNPRHLVRRRGQEARLRCSPMKGHSHVYWYRQLPEEGLKFMVYLQKENIIDESGMPKERFSAEFPKEGPSILRIQQVVRGDSAAYFCASSPEVGPNTKPYNEQFFGPGTRLTVL.

The chain joins TRBV6-1 to TRBJ2-1, with 12 bases fitting TRBD2. Germline V gives CDR1 MNHNS, CDR2 SASEGT. The CDR3 runs 15 residues. Trimming removed 6 bases from V and 7 bases from J; junction bases left unmatched: 7. This CDR3 is CASSVTSGGRNEQFF. The CDR3 coding sequence is TGTGCCAGCAGCGTTACTAGCGGGGGGAGGAATGAGCAGTTCTTC.

This rearrangement joins TRBV5-1 to TRBJ1-1, with D unclear. V lost 0 bases to trimming and J lost 0 bases, with 9 bases between them. CDR1 and CDR2 (germline): SGHRS, YFSETQ. The CDR3 covers 15 residues. The CDR3 here is CASSLAAGMNTEAFF. The CDR3, as DNA: TGCGCCAGCAGCTTGGCGGCAGGCATGAACACTGAAGCTTTCTTT.

V is TRBV14 and J is TRBJ2-7; D perhaps matches TRBD1 (5 bases). There are 16 residues in the CDR3. Germline V CDR1 and CDR2: SGHDN, FVKESK. The V gene lost 0 bases and the J gene lost 2 bases, with 14 bases spanning the gap. The CDR3 sequence is CASSQDGQGSPYEQYF. CDR3 DNA: TGTGCCAGCAGCCAAGACGGGCAGGGATCCCCCTACGAGCAGTACTTC. The variable domain in full, completed from reference TRBV14 and TRBJ2-7, reads EAGVTQFPSHSVIEKGQTVTLRCDPISGHDNLYWYRRVMGKEIKFLLHFVKESKQDESGMPNNRFLAERTGGTYSTLKVQPAELEDSGVYFCASSQDGQGSPYEQYFGPGTRLTVT.

This chain uses TRBV6-1 with TRBJ2-7, with D uncertain. The CDR3 is 12 residues long. Germline V CDR1 and CDR2: MNHNS, SASEGT. Trimming shortened V by 8 bases and J by 1 base, and 9 bases separated the two germline ends. The DNA for the CDR3 is TGTGCCAGCGGACCCTTTTCCTACGAGCAGTACTTC. Translation: CASGPFSYEQYF.

The chain has TRBV4-2 and TRBJ1-2; D not certain. The CDR3 totals 13 residues. Germline V lookup: CDR1 LGHNA, CDR2 YNFKEQ. V was cut by 6 bases and J by 6 bases, with 14 bases left in between. CDR3 nucleotides: TGTGCCAGCAGACCCCTCGGAGGAGATGGCTACACCTTC. Translating gives CASRPLGGDGYTF.

The rearrangement links TRBV5-8 to TRBJ2-3; D gene ambiguous. The ends were cut back, 0 bases at V and 3 bases at J, with 5 bases in the middle. The CDR3 is 13 amino acids. The V gene's germline CDR1 is SGHTS and CDR2 YDEGEE. This CDR3 reads CASSLDRTDTQYF. In DNA, the CDR3 is TGTGCCAGCAGCTTGGACAGAACAGATACGCAGTATTTT. Together with reference TRBV5-8 and TRBJ2-3, the CDR3 gives the full variable domain: EAGVTQSPTHLIKTRGQQATLRCSPISGHTSVYWYQQALGLGLQFLLWYDEGEERNRGNFPPRFSGRQFPNYSSELNVNALELEDSALYLCASSLDRTDTQYFGPGTRLTVL.

This chain connects TRBV19 to TRBJ1-1; tentatively, D is TRBD1 (6 bases). CDR1 is LNHDA, CDR2 SQIVND, per germline (reference sequence). The V and J ends lost 7 bases and 3 bases respectively, with 12 bases between them. The CDR3 spans 13 residues. Here the CDR3 DNA reads TGTGCCAGTAAACAGGGAGGGTACACTGAAGCTTTCTTT. Residues: CASKQGGYTEAFF.

J is TRBJ2-2 and V is TRBV18, with a tentative D call TRBD1 (5 bases). V gave up 2 bases and J gave up 3 bases, with 7 bases separating them. Germline CDR1 is KGHSH and CDR2 is LQKENI. The CDR3 sequence is 14 residues long. CDR3 in amino acids: CASSPSRDTGELFF. The CDR3 region has the DNA TGTGCCAGCTCACCAAGCAGGGACACCGGGGAGCTGTTTTTT.

This chain links TRBV7-9 with TRBJ2-2; a weak D match, TRBD1 (6 bases). The CDR3 totals 14 residues. Trimming removed 3 bases from V and 6 bases from J, with 11 bases in between. Germline V gene data show CDR1 as SEHNR and CDR2 as FQNEAQ (reference sequence). The CDR3 DNA is TGTGCCAGCAGCTTCGGACAGCTGGCCGGGGAGCTGTTTTTT. It is translated as CASSFGQLAGELFF.

The V and J genes are TRBV27 and TRBJ2-2; D may be TRBD1 (7 bases). CDR3 length: 17 residues. Trimming shortened V by 3 bases and J by 0 bases, and 14 bases separated the two germline ends. Germline loops: CDR1 MNHEY, CDR2 SMNVEV (reference sequence). In DNA form, the CDR3 reads TGTGCCAGCAGTTTCCAGGGCGGGACAGCGAACACCGGGGAGCTGTTTTTT. This encodes CASSFQGGTANTGELFF.

The chain links TRBV5-4 to TRBJ2-3; D is perhaps TRBD2 (5 bases). The V end was cut by 1 base, the J end by 3 bases, with 12 bases between. Per the germline V gene, CDR1 is SGHNT and CDR2 is YYREEE (reference sequence). The CDR3 sequence is 15 residues long. CDR3: CASSLSSPGTDTQYF. The CDR3 DNA follows: TGTGCCAGCAGCTTGAGCTCCCCGGGGACAGATACGCAGTATTTT. The full variable domain, with the rest looked up from reference TRBV5-4 and TRBJ2-3, is ETGVTQSPTHLIKTRGQQVTLRCSSQSGHNTVSWYQQALGQGPQFIFQYYREEENGRGNFPPRFSGLQFPNYSSELNVNALELDDSALYLCASSLSSPGTDTQYFGPGTRLTVL.

This clone was counted a few times. The rearrangement links TRBV19 to TRBJ1-3, with D possibly matching TRBD1 (6 bases). Trimming took off 0 bases at V and 3 bases at J, with 15 bases between the two ends. The CDR3 is 17 residues long. Germline assignment: CDR1 LNHDA and CDR2 SQIVND (reference sequence). The CDR3 nucleotides read TGTGCCAGTAGTATAGAGAGACCCGGACAGCTTGGAAACACCATATATTTT. Protein product: CASSIERPGQLGNTIYF.

V gene TRBV7-9 combines with J gene TRBJ2-5; D is ambiguous. CDR1 is SEHNR, CDR2 FQNEAQ, per germline (reference sequence). The CDR3 totals 14 residues. V lost 2 bases and J 5 bases, leaving 12 bases between the germline ends. DNA of the CDR3: TGTGCCAGCAGCTTATGGACGGTAGGGGAGACCCAGTACTTC. Translating gives CASSLWTVGETQYF.

The genes are TRBV2 and TRBJ2-2; tentative D call: TRBD1 (6 bases). The CDR3 is 15 amino acids. Germline V gene sequence: CDR1 SNHLY, CDR2 FYNNEI. The V end lost 6 bases, the J end lost 6 bases, and 17 bases lay between the germline ends. CDR3 coding DNA: TGTGCCAGCAGCCTGGGTACCAGGGGAGCCGGGGAGCTGTTTTTT. Translating it yields CASSLGTRGAGELFF. Based on the CDR3 plus reference TRBV2 and TRBJ2-2, the full variable domain is EPEVTQTPSHQVTQMGQEVILRCVPISNHLYFYWYRQILGQKVEFLVSFYNNEISEKSEIFDDQFSVERPDGSNFTLKIRSTKLEDSAMYFCASSLGTRGAGELFFGEGSRLTVL.

The chain links TRBV7-9 to TRBJ2-3; TRBD2 agrees at 7 bases. Germline V gene sequence: CDR1 SEHNR, CDR2 FQNEAQ (reference sequence). J gave up 4 bases and V 3 bases, and 4 bases lay outside the gene matches. This CDR3 has 14 amino acids. In DNA, the CDR3 is TGTGCCAGCAGCTTTCAGGCGGGAGCAGATACGCAGTATTTT. Translated: CASSFQAGADTQYF.

The rearrangement uses TRBV5-1 and TRBJ1-3; TRBD1 matches 8 bases. Germline CDR1 and CDR2: SGHRS and YFSETQ. V dropped 4 bases and J dropped 4; count of bases not matched to a gene: 1. The CDR3 extends over 13 amino acids. The CDR3, as DNA: TGCGCCAGCAGCCGGGACAGGGGAAACACCATATATTTT. It specifies CASSRDRGNTIYF.

This chain uses TRBV7-9 with TRBJ1-2; D might be TRBD1 (6 bases). Germline lookup yields CDR1 SEHNR and CDR2 FQNEAQ (reference sequence). Trimming removed 5 bases at V and 8 bases at J, with 12 bases between. The length of the CDR3 is 12 residues. For the CDR3, the DNA is TGTGCCAGCAGCCCCGATCAGGGGGGCTACACCTTC. It is translated as CASSPDQGGYTF.

The J gene is TRBJ1-5, the V gene TRBV5-8; 9 nucleotides line up with TRBD1. This CDR3 region has 14 residues. Trimming at V came to 4 bases and at J to 3 bases, leaving 2 bases not matched to a gene. The V gene's germline CDR1 is SGHTS and CDR2 YDEGEE. The CDR3 sequence is CASSRDRDNQPQHF. DNA of the CDR3: TGTGCCAGCAGCCGGGACAGGGACAATCAGCCCCAGCATTTT.

The rearrangement links TRBV14 to TRBJ2-7; unclear D gene. The V gene's germline CDR1 is SGHDN and CDR2 FVKESK. CDR3 length: 11 amino acids. The germline V and J ends were trimmed by 5 bases and 2 bases, with 4 bases remaining between them. The CDR3: CASSAAYEQYF. The DNA of the CDR3 is TGTGCCAGCAGCGCAGCCTACGAGCAGTACTTC. The full variable domain, completed using reference TRBV14 and TRBJ2-7, is EAGVTQFPSHSVIEKGQTVTLRCDPISGHDNLYWYRRVMGKEIKFLLHFVKESKQDESGMPNNRFLAERTGGTYSTLKVQPAELEDSGVYFCASSAAYEQYFGPGTRLTVT.

This clone was seen a handful of times. The V call is TRBV6-1, the J call TRBJ1-2; no clear D gene. The length of the CDR3 is 12 residues. The V end was cut by 3 bases, the J end by 5 bases, with 7 bases between. Germline-derived CDR1 and CDR2 are MNHNS and SASEGT. The CDR3 spells CASSEGKYGYTF. In DNA form, the CDR3 reads TGTGCCAGCAGTGAGGGGAAGTATGGCTACACCTTC.

The chain is built from TRBV10-2 and TRBJ1-2; the D gene is possibly TRBD1 (5 bases). The V end lost 2 bases, the J end lost 5 bases, and 12 bases lay between the germline ends. Germline CDR1 reads WSHSY; CDR2 reads SAAADI. CDR3 size: 14 residues. The CDR3 is CASSERGGEYGYTF. In DNA, the CDR3 is TGCGCCAGCAGTGAGAGAGGAGGGGAGTATGGCTACACCTTC.